This T cell receptor beta chain is from a study of T cells in Graves' hyperthyroidism and ophthalmopathy. Germline V lookup: CDR1 LNHDA, CDR2 SQIVND (reference sequence). This CDR3 contains 14 residues. V dropped 6 bases and J dropped 4; count of bases not matched to a gene: 6. Using RNA transcripts as the source, TCR beta CDR3 regions were amplified. A first-round RT-PCR of the TCR CDR3 used the HTBI primer set. One entry per CDR3 protein, called by TCRdb with MiXCR from the multiplex PCR reads. The repertoire holds under 350,000 distinct CDR3 sequences, with roughly an eighth as singletons. Uncontrolled infection, other autoimmune disease, pregnancy and lactation each barred patients from inclusion. Diagnoses were established using clinical symptoms, serum thyroxine and TRAb, thyroid ultrasound and orbital computed tomography. This clonotype was recorded at least ten times.

Input material: blood. The receptor was derived from a woman aged 40 to 50 with Graves' ophthalmopathy. The rearrangement uses TRBV19 and TRBJ1-1; TRBD1 matches 9 bases. CDR3 DNA sequence: TGTGCCAGTAGGCCACAGACAGGGGGCACTGAAGCTTTCTTT. It specifies CASRPQTGGTEAFF.